The 30 T cell receptor beta chains in this list originate from one sample, sequenced in a study of cytomegalovirus exposure and HLA in healthy donors. Both 60 Vbeta primers and 13 Jbeta primers went into the PCR. Assay: immunoSEQ multiplex PCR; the TCRdb copy retains only in-frame clones and omits some. The table records 100,000 to 150,000 clones, roughly 78% of them present only once. The sample comprised PBMCs. These receptors all come from a man in his thirties or forties in good health and CMV-seropositive.

The chain's CDR3 is CASSLGPDQPQHF. CDR3 coding DNA: TGCGCCAGCAGCTTGGGTCCAGATCAGCCCCAGCATTTT. This chain connects TRBV5-1 to TRBJ1-5; D is ambiguous. This CDR3 comprises 13 residues. Per germline, CDR1 SGHRS and CDR2 YFSETQ. The V and J ends lost 0 bases and 5 bases respectively, with 6 bases between them.

V gene TRBV6-5 combines with J gene TRBJ1-2; TRBD1 is a possible D gene (6 bases). The CDR3 spans 16 residues. Germline lookup yields CDR1 MNHEY and CDR2 SVGAGI. V dropped 2 bases and J dropped 10 bases, with 23 bases sitting between them. This chain's CDR3 is CASSYEGVSEKDVYTF. CDR3 sequence (DNA): TGTGCCAGCAGTTACGAGGGGGTATCGGAGAAGGATGTCTACACCTTC.

This clone showed up just once. A junction end diverges from the germline sequence, so it may reflect a read error. The chain carries TRBV4-1 and TRBJ2-4, with TRBD2 matching 10 bases. The CDR3 has 16 residues. CDR1 and CDR2 from the germline V gene are MGHRA and YSYEKL. This chain's CDR3 is CASSQKPGLALNSQYF. The CDR3 region has the DNA TGCGCCAGCAGCCAAAAACCGGGACTAGCGTTAAACAGTCAGTACTTC.

This chain links TRBV5-6 with TRBJ2-7, with TRBD2 matching 10 bases. The junction had 4 bases not matched to a gene; V was cut back by 4 bases and J by 3 bases. The CDR3 has 14 residues. Per the germline V gene, CDR1 is SGHDT and CDR2 is YYEEEE. The CDR3 DNA is TGTGCCAGCAGCGCGGGACTAGCGCTCTACGAGCAGTACTTC. As protein: CASSAGLALYEQYF.

The V gene is TRBV2, the J gene TRBJ2-2, with 12 bases that match TRBD2. CDR1 SNHLY and CDR2 FYNNEI come from the germline V gene. The CDR3 spans 15 residues. Losses at the gene ends were 8 bases for V and 5 bases for J; bases not matched to a gene: 6. CDR3 DNA: TGTGCCAGCCGTGGACTAGCGGGGACTACCGGGGAGCTGTTTTTT. Protein sequence: CASRGLAGTTGELFF.

The chain uses TRBV5-1 and TRBJ2-2, with D perhaps matching TRBD1 (5 bases). The CDR3 totals 16 residues. Germline V gene sequence: CDR1 SGHRS, CDR2 YFSETQ. Trimming shortened V by 0 bases and J by 0 bases, and 9 bases separated the two germline ends. Here the CDR3 reads CASSLVADTNTGELFF. The CDR3 DNA follows: TGCGCCAGCAGCTTGGTCGCGGACACGAACACCGGGGAGCTGTTTTTT.

This clone was observed a handful of times. The gene calls are TRBV6-4 and TRBJ2-3, with 12 bases fitting TRBD1. After removal of 6 bases from V and 3 bases from J, the junction contained 7 bases not matched to a gene. Germline V lookup: CDR1 MRHNA, CDR2 SNTAGT. The CDR3 runs 16 residues. This chain's CDR3 is CASSLGQGAVTDTQYF. In nucleotides, the CDR3 is TGTGCCAGCAGCTTGGGACAGGGGGCGGTGACAGATACGCAGTATTTT.

This chain joins TRBV18 and TRBJ2-2; TRBD2 is a possible D gene (7 bases). The V end lost 4 bases, the J end lost 2 bases, and 14 bases lay between the germline ends. The germline gives CDR1 KGHSH, CDR2 LQKENI. The CDR3 consists of 16 residues. Written as DNA, the CDR3 is TGTGCCAGCTCACAAGGCGGGGGCGCCAACACCGGGGAGCTGTTTTTT. This sequence encodes CASSQGGGANTGELFF.

The CDR3 loop is CARQGTEAFF. DNA for the CDR3: TGTGCCAGGCAGGGGACTGAAGCTTTCTTT. This chain connects TRBV5-8 to TRBJ1-1; a possible D gene is TRBD1 (6 bases). The CDR3 contains 10 residues. V lost 8 bases to trimming and J lost 5 bases, with 7 bases between them. Germline V gene lookup returns CDR1 SGHTS and CDR2 YDEGEE.

The chain joins TRBV9 to TRBJ1-2, with 8 bases lining up with TRBD1. CDR1 is SGDLS, CDR2 YYNGEE, per germline. There are 14 residues in the CDR3. V shed 1 base and J 8 bases; nucleotides not matched to a gene: 7. Here the CDR3 DNA reads TGTGCCAGCAGCGTACGGACAGGGAGTTGGGGCTACACCTTC. Protein: CASSVRTGSWGYTF.

The sample holds one count of this clone. J is TRBJ1-6 and V is TRBV6-1; TRBD1 aligns across 7 bases. Per the germline V gene, CDR1 is MNHNS and CDR2 is SASEGT. The CDR3 is made up of 14 amino acids. V shed 1 base and J 9 bases; nucleotides not matched to a gene: 3. Written as DNA, the CDR3 is TGTGCCAGCAGTGAAGACAGGGGTCCTTCACCCCTCCACTTT. It yields the protein CASSEDRGPSPLHF.

The J gene is TRBJ2-7, the V gene TRBV14, with D possibly being TRBD1 (5 bases). The V end lost 3 bases, the J end lost 5 bases, and 20 bases lay between the germline ends. Germline CDR1 reads SGHDN; CDR2 reads FVKESK. This CDR3 has 16 residues. The CDR3 region is CASSQGSRVRMNEQYF. CDR3 DNA sequence: TGTGCCAGCAGCCAGGGAAGCAGGGTCAGAATGAACGAGCAGTACTTC.

J is TRBJ2-7 and V is TRBV11-2, with a tentative D call TRBD1 (5 bases). Trimming shortened V by 6 bases and J by 3 bases, and 12 bases separated the two germline ends. CDR1 and CDR2 (germline): SGHAT, FQNNGV. The CDR3 extends over 13 amino acids. The CDR3 loop is CASSLGAVYEQYF. CDR3 nucleotide sequence: TGTGCCAGCAGTCTAGGGGCAGTCTACGAGCAGTACTTC.

The chain joins TRBV11-2 to TRBJ1-5, with 7 bases lining up with TRBD1. The V and J ends lost 6 bases and 1 base, in that order; junction bases with no gene match: 3. The CDR3 consists of 14 residues. Germline loops: CDR1 SGHAT, CDR2 FQNNGV. The CDR3 DNA reads as TGTGCCAGCAGTTCACAGGGGAGCAATCAGCCCCAGCATTTT. It encodes CASSSQGSNQPQHF.

V is TRBV5-1 and J is TRBJ1-4; the D is unclear. Germline CDR1 SGHRS, CDR2 YFSETQ. The CDR3 covers 12 residues. Trimming took 4 bases from V and 14 from J, leaving 15 bases between them. This CDR3 is CASSPSAGGLFF. In DNA form, the CDR3 reads TGCGCCAGCAGCCCGTCGGCAGGAGGGCTGTTTTTT.

This rearrangement joins TRBV7-6 to TRBJ2-1; 8 bases match TRBD1. This CDR3 is 11 amino acids long. V was clipped by 3 bases and J by 12 bases; unmatched bases: 1. Germline CDR1 is SGHVS and CDR2 is FNYEAQ. The CDR3 nucleotides are TGTGCCAGCAGCTTGGGACAGGCGCAGTTCTTC. This translates into CASSLGQAQFF.

The chain recombines TRBV19 with TRBJ1-3; D remains unclear. Trimming left V 3 bases short and J 8 bases short, with 5 bases between. This CDR3 is 11 amino acids long. CDR1 is LNHDA, CDR2 SQIVND, per germline (reference sequence). This chain's CDR3 is CASSIGDTIYF. CDR3 nucleotides: TGTGCCAGTAGTATCGGAGACACCATATATTTT.

V is TRBV7-9 and J is TRBJ2-7; the match to TRBD1 covers 8 bases. V gave up 2 bases and J gave up 2 bases; unmatched junction bases: 5. CDR1 is SEHNR, CDR2 FQNEAQ, per germline (reference sequence). This CDR3 contains 15 residues. The CDR3 bases are TGTGCCAGCAGCTTATCCGTACAGGGGGCCTACGAGCAGTACTTC. It codes for CASSLSVQGAYEQYF.

The chain uses TRBV5-6 and TRBJ1-3; weak D call: TRBD1 (5 bases). Germline CDR1 SGHDT, CDR2 YYEEEE. Trimming removed 4 bases from V and 0 bases from J, with 11 bases in between. There are 15 residues in the CDR3. CDR3 in amino acids: CASSGRGFSGNTIYF. As DNA, the CDR3 is TGTGCCAGCAGCGGGAGGGGATTCTCTGGAAACACCATATATTTT.

The chain's CDR3 is CASSPEVGGHYGYTF. The CDR3 DNA follows: TGTGCCAGCAGCCCGGAGGTAGGGGGTCACTATGGCTACACCTTC. The chain couples TRBV9 to TRBJ1-2; perhaps TRBD1 as D (6 bases). Germline CDR1 SGDLS, CDR2 YYNGEE. CDR3 length: 15 amino acids. The germline V and J ends were trimmed by 4 bases and 3 bases, with 16 bases remaining between them.

This chain joins TRBV9 and TRBJ2-1; D is perhaps TRBD2 (6 bases). The ends were cut back, 0 bases at V and 9 bases at J, with 10 bases in the middle. In germline, CDR1 is SGDLS, CDR2 YYNGEE. The CDR3 spans 13 residues. The CDR3 sequence: CASSVVEGGEQFF. The DNA of the CDR3 is TGTGCCAGCAGCGTAGTGGAGGGAGGTGAGCAGTTCTTC.

The chain joins TRBV10-3 to TRBJ1-4; D remains ambiguous. Germline V lookup: CDR1 ENHRY, CDR2 SYGVKD. The CDR3 runs 12 residues. The V and J ends lost 3 bases and 8 bases respectively, with 7 bases between them. CDR3 in amino acids: CAISDLREKLFF. For the CDR3, the DNA is TGTGCCATCAGTGACCTCAGGGAAAAACTGTTTTTT.

There are a few counts of this clone. The chain has TRBV19 and TRBJ1-2; 10 positions agree with TRBD1. V was clipped by 1 base and J by 8 bases; unmatched bases: 4. The CDR3 sequence is 14 residues long. The germline V gene has CDR1 LNHDA and CDR2 SQIVND (reference sequence). The CDR3 loop reads CASSIGQGALGYTF. The CDR3 DNA reads TGTGCCAGTAGTATAGGACAGGGGGCCCTCGGCTACACCTTC.

The J gene is TRBJ1-2, the V gene TRBV14, with TRBD1 as a possible D gene (6 bases). The germline V gene has CDR1 SGHDN and CDR2 FVKESK. V dropped 4 bases and J dropped 0 bases, with 9 bases sitting between them. This CDR3 has 14 amino acids. CDR3 sequence reads: CASSLRGTNYGYTF. The CDR3 coding sequence is TGTGCCAGCAGCCTGAGGGGGACTAACTATGGCTACACCTTC.

The rearrangement links TRBV2 to TRBJ1-2; D not resolved. Germline-derived CDR1 and CDR2 are SNHLY and FYNNEI. The V gene lost 5 bases and the J gene lost 11 bases, with 24 bases spanning the gap. The CDR3 has 15 amino acids. In DNA, the CDR3 is TGTGCCAGCAGTAAAACTATGGTCCTTAGTTTAGTTTACACCTTC. The encoded protein is CASSKTMVLSLVYTF.

This chain links TRBV5-6 with TRBJ2-3; TRBD1 matches at 8 bases. Germline-derived CDR1 and CDR2 are SGHDT and YYEEEE. V shed 3 bases and J 4 bases; nucleotides not matched to a gene: 10. The CDR3 contains 16 residues. The CDR3 DNA sequence: TGTGCCAGCAGCTGGGGGGCGACAGGGGTTCCAGATACGCAGTATTTT. Residues: CASSWGATGVPDTQYF.

This chain joins TRBV10-1 and TRBJ2-7; weak D call: TRBD2 (5 bases). The V end was cut by 8 bases, the J end by 6 bases, with 17 bases between. CDR3 size: 13 residues. Germline-derived CDR1 and CDR2 are WNHNN and SYGVQD (reference sequence). The CDR3 loop is CASGGGTAAEQYF. The DNA for the CDR3 is TGCGCCAGCGGAGGCGGAACCGCGGCCGAGCAGTACTTC.

V usage is TRBV19 and J usage is TRBJ1-1; the D gene is possibly TRBD1 (6 bases). The CDR3 extends over 12 amino acids. The V gene lost 9 bases and the J gene lost 11 bases, with 19 bases spanning the gap. Germline lookup yields CDR1 LNHDA and CDR2 SQIVND (reference sequence). CDR3 sequence: CASLGGGRGAFF. CDR3 sequence (DNA): TGTGCCAGCCTCGGGGGGGGCCGGGGGGCTTTCTTT.

The chain has TRBV27 and TRBJ2-1, with 13 bases matching TRBD2. J was trimmed by 8 bases and V by 5 bases; bases with no gene match: 6. From germline, CDR1 is MNHEY and CDR2 SMNVEV (reference sequence). CDR3 size: 15 residues. The CDR3 DNA reads TGTGCCAGCAGTGTACTAGCGGGGGGGCCGGATGAGCAGTTCTTC. This translates into CASSVLAGGPDEQFF.

This clone appeared a single time. The chain couples TRBV5-1 to TRBJ2-1; 12 bases line up with TRBD2. V trimming: 1 base; J trimming: 15 bases; junction bases outside the gene matches: 11. Per the germline V gene, CDR1 is SGHRS and CDR2 is YFSETQ. This CDR3 comprises 15 residues. The CDR3 loop reads CASSLSLAGGTLLFF. The CDR3 coding sequence is TGCGCCAGCAGCTTGTCACTAGCGGGGGGAACCTTACTGTTCTTC.